The 26 T cell receptor beta chains given below trace back to one sample, sequenced in a study of T cell responses to AZD1222 COVID-19 vaccine. The data were produced by immunoSEQ multiplex PCR, yet TCRdb's version contains in-frame clones alone and is incomplete. Among roughly 130,000 clones listed, just over 85% were seen once. Sequenced material: peripheral blood, taken on day 0 of AZD1222 vaccination. These receptors were collected from an adult in good health.

The V gene is TRBV7-2, the J gene TRBJ2-5, with 7 bases that match TRBD1. J was trimmed by 5 bases and V by 1 base; bases with no gene match: 10. The CDR3 consists of 16 residues. Germline CDR1 reads SGHTA; CDR2 reads FQGNSA. Here the CDR3 reads CASSLGPLTGVETQYF. For the CDR3, the DNA is TGTGCCAGCAGCTTAGGTCCCTTAACAGGGGTCGAGACCCAGTACTTC.

The chain joins TRBV4-3 to TRBJ1-6; TRBD1 might be the D (5 bases). Germline CDR1 and CDR2: LGHNA and YSLEER. CDR3 length: 14 amino acids. With 4 bases removed from V and 7 bases from J, the gap between germline ends came to 11 bases. The CDR3 bases are TGCGCCAGCAGCCGAGACCGGGACAATTCACCCCTCCACTTT. Encoded protein: CASSRDRDNSPLHF.

This clone was recorded at least ten times. V is TRBV19 and J is TRBJ2-1, with 10 bases identical to TRBD2. V gave up 5 bases and J gave up 4 bases; unmatched junction bases: 23. The CDR3 is 21 residues long. The V gene's germline CDR1 is LNHDA and CDR2 SQIVND (reference sequence). The DNA of the CDR3 is TGTGCCAGTAGTCTCTATAACTCCGGGGGTTATCTAGCGGGAGCATACAATGAGCAGTTCTTC. Amino acid sequence: CASSLYNSGGYLAGAYNEQFF. The variable domain in full, with the rest retrieved from reference TRBV19 and TRBJ2-1, is DGGITQSPKYLFRKEGQNVTLSCEQNLNHDAMYWYRQDPGQGLRLIYYSQIVNDFQKGDIAEGYSVSREKKESFPLTVTSAQKNPTAFYLCASSLYNSGGYLAGAYNEQFFGPGTRLTVL.

V and J are TRBV4-3 and TRBJ2-1; D gene unclear. Germline CDR1 reads LGHNA; CDR2 reads YSLEER. Trimming took off 6 bases at V and 4 bases at J, with 16 bases between the two ends. The CDR3 runs 15 residues. As DNA, the CDR3 is TGCGCCAGCAGTGGAGATCTTGGGGTATACAATGAGCAGTTCTTC. It translates to CASSGDLGVYNEQFF.

V gene TRBV10-1 combines with J gene TRBJ2-1; no reliable D call. Trimming took off 2 bases at V and 8 bases at J, with 16 bases between the two ends. The CDR3 contains 15 residues. From germline, CDR1 is WNHNN and CDR2 SYGVQD (reference sequence). CDR3 in amino acids: CASSEGPYGRHEQFF. The CDR3 DNA is TGCGCCAGCAGTGAGGGGCCCTACGGGCGCCATGAGCAGTTCTTC.

This clone showed up just a few times. This specimen includes other DNA sequences encoding the same CDR3. Here the CDR3 reads CASSYSPGGNYGYTF. Written as DNA, the CDR3 is TGTGCCAGCAGTTACTCCCCCGGGGGCAACTATGGCTACACCTTC. The chain links TRBV6-6 to TRBJ1-2, with D possibly TRBD1 on 6 matching bases. Germline V lookup: CDR1 MNHNY, CDR2 SVGAGI (reference sequence). The length of the CDR3 is 15 residues. Trimming took off 0 bases at V and 2 bases at J, with 10 bases between the two ends.

This chain connects TRBV11-3 to TRBJ2-2; maybe TRBD1 (7 bases). The germline V and J ends were trimmed by 5 bases and 0 bases, with 13 bases remaining between them. The CDR3 has 16 residues. Germline V lookup: CDR1 SGHNT, CDR2 YENEEA. CDR3 coding DNA: TGTGCCAGCAGCGTCGGGGGACAGACGAACACCGGGGAGCTGTTTTTT. Protein sequence: CASSVGGQTNTGELFF.

CDR3: CASSRLAGTDTQYF. In DNA, the CDR3 is TGCGCCAGCAGCCGACTAGCCGGGACAGATACGCAGTATTTT. V gene TRBV5-1 combines with J gene TRBJ2-3; 7 bases fit TRBD2. After removal of 4 bases from V and 3 bases from J, the junction contained 5 bases not matched to a gene. Germline CDR1 and CDR2: SGHRS and YFSETQ. The CDR3 has 14 amino acids.

The rearrangement links TRBV5-1 to TRBJ1-1; D is uncertain. There are 15 residues in the CDR3. V dropped 4 bases and J dropped 3 bases, with 16 bases sitting between them. Germline V CDR1 and CDR2: SGHRS, YFSETQ. The CDR3 protein is CASSRESGRDTEAFF. In DNA, the CDR3 is TGCGCCAGCAGCCGGGAGTCGGGCCGGGACACTGAAGCTTTCTTT.

V gene TRBV9 combines with J gene TRBJ2-7; D call uncertain. Trimming took off 0 bases at V and 3 bases at J, with 10 bases between the two ends. Germline CDR1 and CDR2: SGDLS and YYNGEE. CDR3 length equals 14 residues. In nucleotides, the CDR3 is TGTGCCAGCAGCGTAGGGGGTAGTGTCTACGAGCAGTACTTC. Amino acids: CASSVGGSVYEQYF.

The V call is TRBV4-3, the J call TRBJ1-2, with D tentatively TRBD1 (6 bases). This CDR3 has 15 amino acids. In germline, CDR1 is LGHNA, CDR2 YSLEER. With 1 base removed from V and 6 bases from J, the gap between germline ends came to 15 bases. The chain's CDR3 is CASSQGEGGLHGYTF. Written as DNA, the CDR3 is TGCGCCAGCAGCCAAGGGGAGGGGGGGCTGCATGGCTACACCTTC.

V and J are TRBV11-2 and TRBJ2-3; D gene ambiguous. This CDR3 region has 12 residues. Germline CDR1 is SGHAT and CDR2 is FQNNGV. Trimming took off 1 base at V and 6 bases at J, with 5 bases between the two ends. In DNA form, the CDR3 reads TGTGCCAGCAGCTTAGGAGTTGATACGCAGTATTTT. Translation gives CASSLGVDTQYF.

The CDR3 region is CASSSSGTSRTDTQYF. In DNA, the CDR3 is TGTGCCAGCAGTTCCTCCGGGACTAGCCGCACAGATACGCAGTATTTT. This chain joins TRBV27 and TRBJ2-3, with 9 positions matching TRBD2. In germline, CDR1 is MNHEY, CDR2 SMNVEV (reference sequence). The CDR3 totals 16 residues. The trim removed 4 bases at V and 1 base at J, leaving 6 bases unmatched.

J is TRBJ2-7 and V is TRBV6-1; 11 nucleotides match TRBD1. There are 15 residues in the CDR3. CDR1 is MNHNS, CDR2 SASEGT, per germline. Trimming at V came to 3 bases and at J to 3 bases, leaving 4 bases not matched to a gene. The CDR3 bases are TGTGCCAGCAGTGACGGACAGGGGGCATACTACGAGCAGTACTTC. This codes for CASSDGQGAYYEQYF.

The V gene is TRBV25-1, the J gene TRBJ2-1; D gene ambiguous. V gave up 6 bases and J gave up 0 bases, with 9 bases separating them. Germline V gives CDR1 MGHDK, CDR2 SYGVNS. The CDR3 consists of 14 residues. Here the CDR3 reads CASSLPNSYNEQFF. CDR3 bases: TGTGCCAGCAGCCTCCCCAACTCCTACAATGAGCAGTTCTTC. The whole variable domain, remainder taken from reference TRBV25-1 and TRBJ2-1, is EADIYQTPRYLVIGTGKKITLECSQTMGHDKMYWYQQDPGMELHLIHYSYGVNSTEKGDLSSESTVSRIRTEHFPLTLESARPSHTSQYLCASSLPNSYNEQFFGPGTRLTVL.

The chain employs TRBV5-4 and TRBJ2-7, with TRBD1 matching 9 bases. The junction had 13 bases not matched to a gene; V was cut back by 3 bases and J by 0 bases. CDR3 length: 18 residues. Germline V gene lookup returns CDR1 SGHNT and CDR2 YYREEE (reference sequence). The CDR3 bases are TGTGCCAGCAGCTCCGGGACAGGGCTTAGGGCCCGCTCCTACGAGCAGTACTTC. As protein: CASSSGTGLRARSYEQYF. The variable domain in full, completed from reference TRBV5-4 and TRBJ2-7, reads ETGVTQSPTHLIKTRGQQVTLRCSSQSGHNTVSWYQQALGQGPQFIFQYYREEENGRGNFPPRFSGLQFPNYSSELNVNALELDDSALYLCASSSGTGLRARSYEQYFGPGTRLTVT.

The chain employs TRBV9 and TRBJ2-7; 10 nucleotides agree with TRBD2. Losses at the gene ends were 0 bases for V and 3 bases for J; bases not matched to a gene: 3. Germline CDR1 is SGDLS and CDR2 is YYNGEE. The CDR3 loop spans 15 amino acids. The CDR3 DNA follows: TGTGCCAGCAGCGTAGATACTAGCGGGGACTACGAGCAGTACTTC. Translated: CASSVDTSGDYEQYF.

This sequence joins TRBV10-3 and TRBJ2-5, with D tentatively TRBD1 or TRBD2 (5 bases each). CDR1 is ENHRY, CDR2 SYGVKD, per germline. This CDR3 is built from 12 residues. Trimming shortened V by 10 bases and J by 1 base, and 10 bases separated the two germline ends. CDR3 DNA sequence: TGTGCCAGCCGGGACCCCCAAGAGACCCAGTACTTC. It yields the protein CASRDPQETQYF.

This chain uses TRBV29-1 with TRBJ1-3; 7 bases fit TRBD1. This CDR3 contains 13 residues. V was pared by 7 bases and J by 4 bases, with 7 bases of the junction left unmatched. Germline V gene sequence: CDR1 SQVTM, CDR2 ANQGSEA. CDR3 in amino acids: CSAGTVKGNTIYF. The CDR3 DNA reads TGCAGCGCCGGGACAGTAAAGGGAAACACCATATATTTT.

This clone has a single count. The genes are TRBV13 and TRBJ2-3; D is unresolved. Looked up from germline, CDR1 is PRHDT and CDR2 is FYEKMQ (reference sequence). Trimming stripped 2 bases from V and 7 bases from J, with 16 bases between. The CDR3 consists of 15 residues. The DNA of the CDR3 is TGTGCCAGCAGCTTATGGGGATATAGTCGAAATACGCAGTATTTT. Translation: CASSLWGYSRNTQYF. Based on the CDR3 plus reference TRBV13 and TRBJ2-3, the full variable domain is AAGVIQSPRHLIKEKRETATLKCYPIPRHDTVYWYQQGPGQDPQFLISFYEKMQSDKGSIPDRFSAQQFSDYHSELNMSSLELGDSALYFCASSLWGYSRNTQYFGPGTRLTVL.

The J gene is TRBJ2-7, the V gene TRBV2; a weak D match, TRBD1 (6 bases). Between the trimmed V and J ends, which lost 1 base and 1 base, there was a span of 11 bases. This CDR3 region has 15 residues. The germline V gene has CDR1 SNHLY and CDR2 FYNNEI. CDR3 loop: CASSEVDSLSYEQYF. The CDR3 coding sequence is TGTGCCAGCAGTGAAGTGGACAGCCTGTCCTACGAGCAGTACTTC.

The chain joins TRBV6-6 to TRBJ2-6; possibly TRBD1 for D (6 bases). V dropped 5 bases and J dropped 5 bases, with 16 bases sitting between them. The V gene's germline CDR1 is MNHNY and CDR2 SVGAGI (reference sequence). The CDR3 spans 16 residues. The CDR3 is CASSRPGATRANVLTF. CDR3 sequence (DNA): TGTGCCAGCAGTCGACCAGGGGCAACCCGGGCCAACGTCCTGACTTTC.

The J gene is TRBJ2-7, the V gene TRBV2; D gene uncertain. Germline assignment: CDR1 SNHLY and CDR2 FYNNEI. V was pared by 6 bases and J by 4 bases, with 4 bases between. The length of the CDR3 is 10 residues. CDR3 protein: CASSQYEQYF. In DNA form, the CDR3 reads TGTGCCAGCAGCCAATACGAGCAGTACTTC.

This chain connects TRBV18 to TRBJ1-5; D may be TRBD1 (5 bases). V dropped 0 bases and J dropped 3 bases, with 15 bases sitting between them. Germline V gives CDR1 KGHSH, CDR2 LQKENI. There are 17 residues in the CDR3. CDR3 bases: TGTGCCAGCTCACCACCGGCGGCAGCAGGGCACAATCAGCCCCAGCATTTT. Translating it yields CASSPPAAAGHNQPQHF.

The chain has TRBV18 and TRBJ1-1; D gene ambiguous. The CDR3 runs to 16 residues. Trimming removed 0 bases at V and 3 bases at J, with 14 bases between. In germline, CDR1 is KGHSH, CDR2 LQKENI. The CDR3 DNA reads as TGTGCCAGCTCACCACCCGGCTTTGCGGATCACACTGAAGCTTTCTTT. Translation gives CASSPPGFADHTEAFF.

The CDR3 DNA reads as TGTGCCAGCAGTGAATTGGCAGGGGGCGGCAATCAGCCCCAGCATTTT. Amino acids: CASSELAGGGNQPQHF. The rearrangement links TRBV6-1 to TRBJ1-5; 8 nucleotides match TRBD1. The ends lost 2 bases at V and 2 bases at J; junction bases unmatched: 5. Germline CDR1 and CDR2: MNHNS and SASEGT. This CDR3 region has 16 residues.